This entry concerns a single T cell receptor beta chain. Its antigen is not identified. Using a J-beta primer mix together with a sample-barcoded 5' primer, a second PCR was run for about 6 to 12 cycles. TCRdb processed the 5' RACE reads anew with MiXCR; each CDR3 protein has one entry. Of about 580,000 distinct CDR3 sequences in the sample, under 55% are singletons; the top ten hold about 22%. CDR3 length equals 15 residues. The germline CDR1 and CDR2 sequences are SGDLS and YYNGEE. The sample comes from a study of blood T cells in healthy people across ages. Study-level findings and limits: As age increased, TCR beta diversity per million T cells fell in a roughly linear fashion. Naive T cell percentage by flow cytometry tracked strongly with beta diversity.

The chain joins TRBV9 to TRBJ2-1, with a possible D match to TRBD2 (5 bases). The DNA end favors TRBJ2-7, so the J call may be wrong. The receptor was isolated from an older man in good health. Specimen: blood. Here the CDR3 reads CASILDPGSYNEQYF. The CDR3 DNA reads as TGTGCCAGCATACTAGACCCCGGCTCCTACAATGAGCAGTACTTC.